One and the same sample provided the 2 T cell receptor beta chains below, sequenced in a study of T cell responses to AZD1222 COVID-19 vaccine. Generated by immunoSEQ multiplex PCR, the TCRdb table keeps only in-frame clones and is missing some. The table includes approximately 77,000 clones, about 92% detected once. Sequencing used peripheral blood, obtained 28 days after the second AZD1222 dose. Receptors originate from an adult who received the AZD1222 COVID-19 vaccine.

This chain uses TRBV19 with TRBJ1-3, with TRBD1 as a possible D gene (5 bases). The germline V gene has CDR1 LNHDA and CDR2 SQIVND (reference sequence). The CDR3 runs 14 residues. V was cut by 4 bases and J by 3 bases, with 10 bases left in between. The CDR3 sequence: CASSTGQLGNTIYF. CDR3 DNA sequence: TGTGCCAGTAGTACAGGGCAACTTGGAAACACCATATATTTT.

This clone was seen once. This chain connects TRBV11-3 to TRBJ2-3, with 7 bases aligning to TRBD2. The V segment lost 6 bases and the J segment 3 bases; nucleotides outside the gene matches: 3. Germline V gene data show CDR1 as SGHNT and CDR2 as YENEEA. The CDR3 has 13 amino acids. For the CDR3, the DNA is TGTGCCAGCAGTTCCGGGAGGACAGATACGCAGTATTTT. Its protein is CASSSGRTDTQYF.